The TCR beta chain described here comes from a study of identical twins (dated by TCRdb to 2016 to 2017). Study-wide context: TCR alpha and beta repertoires from monozygotic twins, unrelated adults of various ages and cord blood were deep-sequenced to test whether fetal clonotypes persist. To rule out contamination, replicate twin experiments were performed at different times with different library preparation protocols. Findings and caveats that apply to the study as a whole: Abundant cord blood beta clonotypes carried fewer insertions; young adult naive repertoires showed a weaker similar trend, while memory repertoires showed none. In beta out-of-frame sequences, excess twin sharing was weaker, because having fewer shared sequences lowered the signal-to-noise ratio. Compared with coincidental sharing between unrelated individuals, out-of-frame TCR alpha sequences shared between twins had an excess of sequences with low generation probability. Because the same donors could not be followed over many years, conclusions were based on cross-sectional statistical analysis. Invariant T cells such as MAIT and iNKT could partly confound zero-insertion analyses, although diverse VJ usage argued against such confounding for most clonotypes. In monozygotic twins, out-of-frame TCR alpha sharing was systematically underestimated by recombination models, although the models agreed with sharing between unrelated individuals.

CDR3 length: 12 amino acids, cysteine to phenylalanine. Only the CDR3 region is kept as DNA, spanning 36 bases read in frame from base 1. Taken from the germline V gene, the CDR1 and CDR2 loops are LGHNT and FRNRAP. Worth noting for this clonotype: It has no known antigen specificity. At one of its ends the junction is not consistent with the germline gene, which may arise from a read error.

The method was 5' RACE. These reads were obtained on an Illumina HiSeq 2000. A universal primer binding site was added through template switching, and the final cDNA carried a unique molecular identifier so that TCR cDNA molecules could be counted accurately. Specific primers in the conserved constant-segment region were used to synthesize first-strand cDNA for the TCR alpha and beta chains. Each cDNA library was double barcoded, with a SMART-Mk sample barcode plus Illumina barcodes, to control for contamination. TruSeq adapter sequences, together with Illumina sample barcodes, were added in two successive PCR steps. The TCR alpha and beta cDNA libraries were sequenced on the Illumina HiSeq platform using custom primers. As for the original processing: MiGEC was used to process raw reads and extract unique molecular identifiers, and MiXCR was used to find CDR3 positions. Recombination models were inferred per individual with the repgenHMM and IGoR tools using an EM algorithm. Shared clonotype analysis was performed with the tcR package in R, normalizing sharing by the product of cloneset sizes. Out-of-frame nonproductive sequences were analyzed to study raw recombination free of thymic and clonal selection effects. TCRdb trimmed the raw reads at Q25, called clones with MiXCR and kept productive beta chains. Each record represents a unique CDR3 protein, reported with the most common genes and DNA among its rows. The V and J calls were determined by TCRdb, not by the authors. The sample table shows more than 1.5 million distinct CDR3 sequences, and less than 40% are seen once. The top ten hold around 0.25% of the sample.

All donors were healthy Caucasians. Sequencing input: cord blood. The sequence was obtained from a newborn girl in good health. The chain employs TRBV12-5 and TRBJ1-5; too little of a D gene remains to name it. The CDR3 has the sequence CASGSLNQPRHF. The DNA sequence is given as TGTGCTAGTGGTTCGCTTAATCAGCCCCGGCATTTT. The CDR3 plus the reference TRBV12-5 and TRBJ1-5 genes for the other parts give the full variable domain: DARVTQTPRHKVTEMGQEVTMRCQPILGHNTVFWYRQTMMQGLELLAYFRNRAPLDDSGMPKDRFSAEMPDATLATLKIQPSEPRDSAVYFCASGSLNQPRHFGDGTRLSIL.